The 29 T cell receptor beta chains listed next were all sequenced from one sample in a study of T cells expressing NK-cell markers. After re-calling the 5' RACE reads, TCRdb lists one entry per CDR3 protein, DNA absent. This sample carries some 390,000 distinct CDR3 sequences, with about 10% going to the ten biggest clones. The sequenced sample consisted of blood T cells: a sorted CD56 or NKG2C T cell subset, CD4+ or CD8+ T cells, or bulk PBMC T cells (not recorded which). Receptor source: a woman between 50 and 59 years old in good health.

The V gene is TRBV24-1, the J gene TRBJ2-5. This CDR3 contains 14 residues. Germline values: CDR1 KGHDR, CDR2 SFDVKD. The CDR3 loop is CATSEPDIGETQYF.

V and J are TRBV29-1 and TRBJ2-7. The CDR3 totals 11 residues. Germline CDR1 SQVTM, CDR2 ANQGSEA. The chain's CDR3 is CSAGDMNEQYF.

V is TRBV5-1 and J is TRBJ2-1; TCRdb proposes TRBD2, but this gene call is untestable without DNA. The CDR3 has 17 residues. Germline V gene sequence: CDR1 SGHRS, CDR2 YFSETQ. This chain's CDR3 is CASSQGLAGGPRNEQFF.

The J gene is TRBJ2-2, the V gene TRBV27; TCRdb outputs TRBD2, but without DNA this stays unchecked. The germline V gene encodes CDR1 MNHEY and CDR2 SMNVEV (reference sequence). The length of the CDR3 is 17 residues. The CDR3 loop reads CASSFSSGRAKSGELFF.

The J gene is TRBJ2-3, the V gene TRBV20-1; TCRdb's D gene call, TRBD1, goes unchecked for lack of DNA. Germline CDR1 reads DFQATT; CDR2 reads SNEGSKA (reference sequence). The CDR3 runs 17 residues. The CDR3: CSAGLGQGARVPDTQYF.

This sequence joins TRBV12-3 or TRBV12-4 and TRBJ1-4; TCRdb's assignment of TRBD1 cannot be checked, as there is no DNA. CDR3 length: 13 residues. The CDR3 protein is CASSSAPGGKLFF.

The chain is built from TRBV3-1 and TRBJ2-1; as DNA is missing, the TRBD2 call by TCRdb cannot be tested. CDR3 length: 14 residues. CDR1 LGHDT and CDR2 YNNKEL come from the germline V gene (reference sequence). The CDR3 region is CASSGDVRDNEQFF.

The chain recombines TRBV27 with TRBJ2-4; TCRdb outputs TRBD1, but without DNA this stays unchecked. Germline CDR1 is MNHEY and CDR2 is SMNVEV (reference sequence). The CDR3 contains 13 residues. CDR3 sequence: CASSPGYEDIQYF.

The rearrangement uses TRBV20-1 and TRBJ1-5; without DNA, the TCRdb call of TRBD1 cannot be checked. This CDR3 comprises 15 residues. CDR1 and CDR2 (germline): DFQATT, SNEGSKA (reference sequence). CDR3 in amino acids: CSASAGTGSNQPQHF.

The chain employs TRBV5-6 and TRBJ2-2; the D gene TCRdb calls, TRBD2, cannot be checked with no DNA. Germline lookup yields CDR1 SGHDT and CDR2 YYEEEE. The CDR3 runs 16 residues. CDR3 sequence reads: CASRQLAGGSTGELFF.

The V call is TRBV12-3 or TRBV12-4, the J call TRBJ2-2; TCRdb gives TRBD1 as the D gene, but with no DNA this cannot be confirmed. CDR3 size: 17 residues. The CDR3: CASSLLPGTGVDGELFF.

The gene calls are TRBV6-5 and TRBJ2-4; TCRdb names TRBD1, which stays unverified in the absence of DNA. Germline loops: CDR1 MNHEY, CDR2 SVGAGI. The CDR3 consists of 14 residues. CDR3 in amino acids: CASSRTGIGNIQYF.

V and J are TRBV12-3 or TRBV12-4 and TRBJ2-2; there is no DNA to check the TCRdb D call of TRBD1. CDR3 size: 16 residues. The CDR3 loop reads CASSLSRGQGFGELFF.

V gene TRBV28 combines with J gene TRBJ1-2. The germline V gene encodes CDR1 MDHEN and CDR2 SYDVKM. This CDR3 is built from 12 residues. The chain's CDR3 is CASKTGTAGYTF.

The chain is built from TRBV11-2 and TRBJ1-2. Germline V gene sequence: CDR1 SGHAT, CDR2 FQNNGV. This CDR3 has 16 residues. The CDR3 region is CASSSPRGGLGYGYTF.

J is TRBJ2-1 and V is TRBV7-2; no DNA is available, so the TRBD2 call from TCRdb remains unchecked. The CDR3 sequence is 16 residues long. The V gene's germline CDR1 is SGHTA and CDR2 FQGNSA. The CDR3 sequence: CASSLAGAGVDNEQFF. The full variable domain, its missing parts supplied by reference TRBV7-2 and TRBJ2-1, is GAGVSQSPSNKVTEKGKDVELRCDPISGHTALYWYRQSLGQGLEFLIYFQGNSAPDKSGLPSDRFSAERTGGSVSTLTIQRTQQEDSAVYLCASSLAGAGVDNEQFFGPGTRLTVL.

V gene TRBV24-1 combines with J gene TRBJ2-2. This CDR3 has 13 amino acids. CDR1 KGHDR and CDR2 SFDVKD come from the germline V gene. The chain's CDR3 is CATADGYTGELFF.

The chain joins TRBV5-6 to TRBJ2-5; TCRdb selects TRBD1, and the lack of DNA leaves this call unchecked. Germline assignment: CDR1 SGHDT and CDR2 YYEEEE. CDR3 length: 16 residues. The CDR3: CASSFNRGAFQETQYF.

CDR3 residues: CASSPKRDTQAFF. V and J are TRBV7-8 and TRBJ1-1. Germline V lookup: CDR1 SGHVS, CDR2 FQNEAQ. There are 13 residues in the CDR3.

The chain joins TRBV29-1 to TRBJ2-1. There are 15 residues in the CDR3. Germline CDR1 and CDR2: SQVTM and ANQGSEA. The CDR3 is CSVERSRITYNEQFF.

The rearrangement joins TRBV20-1 to TRBJ2-5; TCRdb's D call, TRBD1, is unchecked because there is no DNA. This CDR3 is 14 amino acids long. Germline values: CDR1 DFQATT, CDR2 SNEGSKA (reference sequence). CDR3 in amino acids: CSARGVSVWETQYF.

The V and J genes are TRBV7-8 and TRBJ2-1; absent DNA, TCRdb's TRBD2 call cannot be checked. The CDR3 covers 16 residues. Germline assignment: CDR1 SGHVS and CDR2 FQNEAQ. The CDR3 loop reads CASSAVLVPLVDEQFF.

The chain joins TRBV29-1 to TRBJ1-2; TCRdb proposes TRBD1, but this gene call is untestable without DNA. This CDR3 spans 13 amino acids. Germline V gene sequence: CDR1 SQVTM, CDR2 ANQGSEA. The CDR3 here is CSVDRGVNYGYTF. The complete variable domain, with remaining parts taken from reference TRBV29-1 and TRBJ1-2, reads SAVISQKPSRDICQRGTSLTIQCQVDSQVTMMFWYRQQPGQSLTLIATANQGSEATYESGFVIDKFPISRPNLTFSTLTVSNMSPEDSSIYLCSVDRGVNYGYTFGSGTRLTVV.

The J gene is TRBJ2-5, the V gene TRBV11-2; TCRdb's D gene call, TRBD1, goes unchecked for lack of DNA. The CDR3 covers 13 residues. Looked up from germline, CDR1 is SGHAT and CDR2 is FQNNGV. CDR3 in amino acids: CASSSGQQETQYF.

The chain has TRBV3-1 and TRBJ1-1. This CDR3 spans 12 amino acids. Germline V gene lookup returns CDR1 LGHDT and CDR2 YNNKEL (reference sequence). CDR3 sequence reads: CASSPSNTEAFF.

This chain links TRBV12-3 or TRBV12-4 with TRBJ2-4; no DNA is available, so the TRBD1 call from TCRdb remains unchecked. The CDR3 covers 12 residues. The CDR3 loop reads CASSPDQVGQYF.

The rearrangement links TRBV29-1 to TRBJ1-1; TCRdb selects TRBD1, and the lack of DNA leaves this call unchecked. The CDR3 runs 13 residues. Germline V gene sequence: CDR1 SQVTM, CDR2 ANQGSEA. The CDR3 sequence: CSVGQGQGRGAFF. The full variable domain, with the rest looked up from reference TRBV29-1 and TRBJ1-1, is SAVISQKPSRDICQRGTSLTIQCQVDSQVTMMFWYRQQPGQSLTLIATANQGSEATYESGFVIDKFPISRPNLTFSTLTVSNMSPEDSSIYLCSVGQGQGRGAFFGQGTRLTVV.

The chain employs TRBV15 and TRBJ1-4. Germline assignment: CDR1 LNHNV and CDR2 YYDKDF (reference sequence). This CDR3 is 14 amino acids long. The CDR3 sequence is CATSRAREGEKLFF.

The rearrangement joins TRBV5-1 to TRBJ2-3; TCRdb names TRBD1, which stays unverified in the absence of DNA. The CDR3 sequence is 12 residues long. CDR1 is SGHRS, CDR2 YFSETQ, per germline. The CDR3 loop is CASGTRADTQYF.